The clone carrying this T cell receptor beta chain has only a few counts. What it binds is not known. CDR3 length: 15 residues. The V end lost 4 bases, the J end lost 7 bases, and 22 bases lay between the germline ends. Germline CDR1 is GTSNPN and CDR2 is SVGIG (reference sequence). Libraries of TCR beta came from quantitative 5'-RACE with molecular barcodes. Using its own MiXCR run on the 5' RACE reads, TCRdb lists one record per CDR3 protein. The sample contains over 600,000 distinct CDR3 sequences, about 20% of which appear only once. The data stem from a study of CD8 T cells in ankylosing spondylitis. Regarding the study as a whole: A TCR beta motif of eight or nine highly homologous variants seemed to mark ankylosing spondylitis blood.

The sequenced sample was blood, either unsorted or a sorted T cell fraction (not recorded which). This TCR derives from a male donor with ankylosing spondylitis. The V call is TRBV30, the J call TRBJ1-1, with D possibly matching TRBD1 (5 bases). In DNA form, the CDR3 reads TGTGCCTGGACCTTACAAGGCGGGGGGGGTGTTGAAGCTTTCTTT. This translates into CAWTLQGGGGVEAFF.